Shown below are 9 T cell receptor beta chains from a single sample sequenced in a study of shared clonotypes between healthy human individuals. TCRdb's table, derived via immunoSEQ multiplex PCR, lists solely in-frame clones and lacks some. The sample carries just over 2,000,000 clones, roughly 94% recorded once. Terminally differentiated effector memory CD45RA+ cells were left out of the naive CD8 fraction, which was CD45RO-negative and positively selected for CCR7. The material sequenced was naive CD8+ T cells sorted from blood. These receptors all stem from a man younger than 35 in good health.

The chain has TRBV19 and TRBJ2-1, with D unclear. Germline-derived CDR1 and CDR2 are LNHDA and SQIVND (reference sequence). V lost 9 bases, J lost 9 bases, and 21 bases lay in between. The CDR3 is 14 residues long. As DNA, the CDR3 is TGTGCCAGCACTGTTGGCCGGGCGGTTCGTGAGCAGTTCTTC. Residues: CASTVGRAVREQFF.

V usage is TRBV10-2 and J usage is TRBJ2-1; no reliable D call. CDR1 is WSHSY, CDR2 SAAADI, per germline. This CDR3 is 15 amino acids long. Trimming took 4 bases from V and 5 from J, leaving 15 bases between them. Here the CDR3 reads CASSVTPSYDNEQFF. In DNA, the CDR3 is TGCGCCAGCAGTGTGACTCCCTCCTACGACAATGAGCAGTTCTTC.

This clone was detected once. V gene TRBV27 combines with J gene TRBJ1-2, with TRBD1 matching over 9 bases. J gave up 4 bases and V 5 bases, and 8 bases lay outside the gene matches. The CDR3 contains 15 residues. Germline V gene data show CDR1 as MNHEY and CDR2 as SMNVEV (reference sequence). CDR3 loop: CASSAGTGMTYGYTF. The DNA of the CDR3 is TGTGCCAGCAGTGCAGGGACAGGGATGACCTATGGCTACACCTTC.

This clone was observed a few times. The chain combines TRBV14 with TRBJ1-1; D perhaps matches TRBD1 (5 bases). The CDR3 sequence is 12 residues long. Germline lookup yields CDR1 SGHDN and CDR2 FVKESK. V was trimmed by 0 bases and J by 11 bases, leaving 10 bases between them. CDR3 sequence (DNA): TGTGCCAGCAGCCAAGACGGGAGGGGTGCTTTCTTT. This codes for CASSQDGRGAFF.

The V call is TRBV4-3, the J call TRBJ2-1, with 14 bases fitting TRBD2. Losses at the gene ends were 4 bases for V and 12 bases for J; bases not matched to a gene: 5. Germline CDR1 and CDR2: LGHNA and YSLEER. The CDR3 length is 14 residues. CDR3 sequence: CASSPGLAGDGQFF. The CDR3 DNA follows: TGCGCCAGCAGCCCGGGACTAGCGGGAGACGGGCAGTTCTTC.

This chain uses TRBV7-9 with TRBJ2-7; the match to TRBD2 covers 8 bases. V shed 5 bases, J shed 5 bases, and the junction held 5 bases outside the gene matches. The CDR3 is 13 amino acids. Germline CDR1 SEHNR, CDR2 FQNEAQ (reference sequence). The CDR3 sequence: CASSRRTSHEQYF. The CDR3 nucleotides are TGTGCCAGCAGCCGACGGACTAGCCACGAGCAGTACTTC.

The CDR3, as DNA: TGTGCCAGCAGGAAAGGACTCGACACTGAAGCTTTCTTT. This sequence encodes CASRKGLDTEAFF. This chain links TRBV7-9 with TRBJ1-1; D remains ambiguous. The CDR3 has 13 residues. Germline V gene lookup returns CDR1 SEHNR and CDR2 FQNEAQ (reference sequence). Trimming left V 6 bases short and J 3 bases short, with 11 bases between.

The chain is built from TRBV28 and TRBJ1-1; D remains unclear. V gave up 2 bases and J gave up 0 bases, with 4 bases separating them. Looked up from germline, CDR1 is MDHEN and CDR2 is SYDVKM. The CDR3 is made up of 13 amino acids. The CDR3 DNA reads TGTGCCAGCAGTTTAACGATGAACACTGAAGCTTTCTTT. It translates to CASSLTMNTEAFF.

This clone was recorded once. The chain recombines TRBV29-1 with TRBJ1-1; no firm D call. This CDR3 is 11 amino acids long. Germline V CDR1 and CDR2: SQVTM, ANQGSEA. Trimming took off 7 bases at V and 3 bases at J, with 9 bases between the two ends. The CDR3 loop is CSALIDTEAFF. DNA of the CDR3: TGCAGCGCCCTTATAGACACTGAAGCTTTCTTT.